The 21 T cell receptor beta chains listed next were all sequenced from one sample in a study of shared clonotypes between healthy human individuals. Produced via immunoSEQ multiplex PCR; TCRdb's table is partial and in-frame only. The sample contains roughly 320,000 clones, roughly 84% of which appear only once. Sequenced input: memory CD8+ T cells sorted from blood. The sample's subset: CD45RO+ cells pooled with CCR7-negative TemRA cells. Every receptor here comes from a man younger than 30 in good health.

The chain uses TRBV28 and TRBJ1-5; TRBD1 aligns across 7 bases. With 3 bases clipped from V and 4 bases from J, the junction kept 9 bases outside the gene matches. This CDR3 region has 16 residues. Germline V gene sequence: CDR1 MDHEN, CDR2 SYDVKM. CDR3 in DNA: TGTGCCAGCAGTTTCCTTGGACAGGAAGGTAATCAGCCCCAGCATTTT. Translated, it gives CASSFLGQEGNQPQHF.

This chain uses TRBV5-1 with TRBJ1-2; TRBD1 aligns across 7 bases. CDR1 is SGHRS, CDR2 YFSETQ, per germline. The ends lost 4 bases at V and 4 bases at J; junction bases unmatched: 4. The CDR3 sequence is 13 residues long. The CDR3: CASSGGTAYGYTF. The CDR3 coding sequence is TGCGCCAGCAGCGGGGGGACAGCCTATGGCTACACCTTC.

The V gene is TRBV14, the J gene TRBJ2-7; the match to TRBD2 covers 8 bases. The J segment lost 3 bases and the V segment lost 4 bases, leaving 5 bases of the junction unmatched. This CDR3 has 14 amino acids. Germline lookup yields CDR1 SGHDN and CDR2 FVKESK. CDR3 sequence: CASSRVLAVYEQYF. The DNA of the CDR3 is TGTGCCAGCAGCCGAGTACTAGCGGTCTACGAGCAGTACTTC.

The V and J genes are TRBV7-9 and TRBJ1-1, with unresolved D. There are 13 residues in the CDR3. The germline CDR1 and CDR2 sequences are SEHNR and FQNEAQ (reference sequence). V lost 1 base, J lost 1 base, and 4 bases lay in between. The CDR3 bases are TGTGCCAGCAGCTTAGGAACGAACACTGAAGCTTTCTTT. It is translated as CASSLGTNTEAFF.

V gene TRBV9 combines with J gene TRBJ1-2; no clear D gene. This CDR3 comprises 12 residues. The V end lost 6 bases, the J end lost 4 bases, and 10 bases lay between the germline ends. Germline assignment: CDR1 SGDLS and CDR2 YYNGEE. In DNA form, the CDR3 reads TGTGCCAGCACCCTCGGTGGCTATGGCTACACCTTC. This encodes CASTLGGYGYTF.

The V and J genes are TRBV7-2 and TRBJ1-2; D perhaps matches TRBD1 (5 bases). Germline values: CDR1 SGHTA, CDR2 FQGNSA. Trimming pared 5 bases from V and 3 bases from J, leaving 16 bases between. CDR3 length equals 15 residues. CDR3 sequence: CASSLDSGADYGYTF. CDR3 in DNA: TGTGCCAGCAGCCTAGACAGTGGGGCGGACTATGGCTACACCTTC.

V is TRBV4-1 and J is TRBJ2-4; TRBD1 aligns across 9 bases. This CDR3 comprises 15 residues. Trimming removed 2 bases from V and 7 bases from J; junction bases left unmatched: 6. Germline V gene sequence: CDR1 MGHRA, CDR2 YSYEKL. CDR3 residues: CASSQLDRGGNIQYF. CDR3 sequence (DNA): TGCGCCAGCAGCCAACTCGACAGGGGGGGGAACATTCAGTACTTC.

V and J are TRBV30 and TRBJ1-1; the D gene is possibly TRBD1 (5 bases). CDR1 and CDR2 from the germline V gene are GTSNPN and SVGIG (reference sequence). CDR3 length: 13 residues. V lost 2 bases to trimming and J lost 2 bases, with 9 bases between them. CDR3 residues: CAWSWGVNTEAFF. The CDR3 DNA follows: TGTGCCTGGAGTTGGGGGGTTAACACTGAAGCTTTCTTT. Full variable domain (outside the CDR3, taken from reference TRBV30 and TRBJ1-1): SQTIHQWPATLVQPVGSPLSLECTVEGTSNPNLYWYRQAAGRGLQLLFYSVGIGQISSEVPQNLSASRPQDRQFILSSKKLLLSDSGFYLCAWSWGVNTEAFFGQGTRLTVV.

The V gene is TRBV27, the J gene TRBJ2-3, with a tentative D call TRBD1 (6 bases). This CDR3 contains 12 residues. Trimming removed 6 bases at V and 5 bases at J, with 9 bases between. The germline CDR1 and CDR2 sequences are MNHEY and SMNVEV (reference sequence). DNA for the CDR3: TGTGCCAGCAGCTTAGGGGGAGATACGCAGTATTTT. Encoded protein: CASSLGGDTQYF.

This clone was observed a handful of times. Other nucleotide sequences from this sample produce the same CDR3. This chain joins TRBV4-1 and TRBJ2-7, with unresolved D. CDR1 and CDR2 (germline): MGHRA, YSYEKL. V lost 0 bases and J lost 4, with 10 bases in between. The CDR3 runs 14 residues. The CDR3 reads CASSQDSLVYEQYF. As DNA, the CDR3 is TGCGCCAGCAGCCAAGATAGTCTGGTGTACGAGCAGTACTTC.

V usage is TRBV19 and J usage is TRBJ2-7; D gene unclear. Trimming left V 5 bases short and J 3 bases short, with 23 bases between. CDR3 length: 17 amino acids. CDR1 and CDR2 (germline): LNHDA, SQIVND (reference sequence). The CDR3 nucleotides are TGTGCCAGTAGTCATCGTACAGAAGGGATTGGGTACTACGAGCAGTACTTC. It codes for CASSHRTEGIGYYEQYF.

In DNA, the CDR3 is TGTGCCAGCAGCTTAGGTGCTAGCGGGACGTGGGGAGATACGCAGTATTTT. Protein sequence: CASSLGASGTWGDTQYF. The J gene is TRBJ2-3, the V gene TRBV7-2, with TRBD2 identical over 9 bases. In germline, CDR1 is SGHTA, CDR2 FQGNSA. Trimming removed 1 base from V and 5 bases from J; junction bases left unmatched: 10. The length of the CDR3 is 17 residues.

The chain uses TRBV2 and TRBJ1-2, with D perhaps TRBD1 (6 bases). Germline V gene sequence: CDR1 SNHLY, CDR2 FYNNEI. The CDR3 totals 15 residues. V was clipped by 1 base and J by 3 bases, with 12 bases between them. CDR3 region: CASSEGQGWDYGYTF. The DNA of the CDR3 is TGTGCCAGCAGTGAAGGGCAGGGGTGGGACTATGGCTACACCTTC.

This clone was observed a single time. The J gene is TRBJ2-2, the V gene TRBV7-6, with a tentative D call TRBD2 (6 bases). CDR3 length: 16 residues. The germline V gene encodes CDR1 SGHVS and CDR2 FNYEAQ. Trimming shortened V by 1 base and J by 3 bases, and 12 bases separated the two germline ends. CDR3 sequence (DNA): TGTGCCAGCAGCTTAGTGTCTAGCGCCTACACCGGGGAGCTGTTTTTT. This gives the protein CASSLVSSAYTGELFF.

V and J are TRBV27 and TRBJ2-1, with 9 bases fitting TRBD1. The CDR3 has 13 residues. Trimming at V came to 4 bases and at J to 7 bases, leaving 2 bases not matched to a gene. Germline-derived CDR1 and CDR2 are MNHEY and SMNVEV (reference sequence). The CDR3 DNA sequence: TGTGCCAGCAGTTGGGGACAGGGAAATGAGCAGTTCTTC. It encodes CASSWGQGNEQFF.

CDR3 in DNA: TGCGCCAGCAGCCAAGATAGGGATGGGAGCAATCAGCCCCAGCATTTT. Translating gives CASSQDRDGSNQPQHF. The chain combines TRBV4-1 with TRBJ1-5; D is unclear. The CDR3 length is 16 residues. Germline lookup yields CDR1 MGHRA and CDR2 YSYEKL. The V gene lost 0 bases and the J gene lost 1 base, with 10 bases spanning the gap.

The V call is TRBV29-1, the J call TRBJ1-3; D unclear. This CDR3 is built from 15 residues. V lost 7 bases and J lost 2, with 18 bases in between. Germline V CDR1 and CDR2: SQVTM, ANQGSEA. CDR3 nucleotide sequence: TGCAGCGCGTATAAAGGTCGCTCCCCTGGAAACACCATATATTTT. It specifies CSAYKGRSPGNTIYF.

The chain carries TRBV6-1 and TRBJ1-1; D is undetermined. V lost 8 bases to trimming and J lost 0 bases, with 7 bases between them. The CDR3 totals 12 residues. CDR1 is MNHNS, CDR2 SASEGT, per germline. CDR3 nucleotides: TGTGCCAGCCTTGGTATGAACACTGAAGCTTTCTTT. Protein: CASLGMNTEAFF.

This clone came up once. The genes are TRBV6-6 and TRBJ2-5, with unresolved D. Trimming took off 2 bases at V and 5 bases at J, with 3 bases between the two ends. Germline lookup yields CDR1 MNHNY and CDR2 SVGAGI (reference sequence). This CDR3 has 11 residues. The CDR3 spells CASSYVETQYF. CDR3 bases: TGTGCCAGCAGTTACGTGGAGACCCAGTACTTC.

This sequence joins TRBV9 and TRBJ2-7; 10 bases are a match to TRBD2. Germline V gives CDR1 SGDLS, CDR2 YYNGEE. The CDR3 extends over 15 amino acids. After removal of 3 bases from V and 4 bases from J, the junction contained 7 bases not matched to a gene. CDR3 in amino acids: CASSASSGSQYEQYF. CDR3 sequence (DNA): TGTGCCAGCAGCGCCTCTAGCGGGAGTCAGTACGAGCAGTACTTC.

This rearrangement joins TRBV7-2 to TRBJ2-1, with TRBD2 identical over 9 bases. Germline-derived CDR1 and CDR2 are SGHTA and FQGNSA. V gave up 3 bases and J gave up 6 bases; unmatched junction bases: 15. The CDR3 is made up of 18 amino acids. CDR3 sequence reads: CASSLAGLAGYRRNEQFF. The CDR3 DNA follows: TGTGCCAGCAGCTTGGCGGGGCTAGCGGGATACCGGCGCAATGAGCAGTTCTTC.